A selection of T cell receptor beta chains follows, all from one sample in a study of T cell changes during pregnancy in multiple sclerosis. TCRdb's table, derived via immunoSEQ multiplex PCR, lists solely in-frame clones and lacks some. Among about 18,000 clones listed, about 83% were seen once. The sequencing here drew on CD8+ T cells from peripheral blood mononuclear cells, taken after pregnancy. All receptors come from a female donor with multiple sclerosis, enrolled in a pregnancy study. Both conserved end residues are part of each CDR3. The D gene is left open where the match is weak. Some rows have no size entry. The others give once, few or many, or a class for an expanded clone.

CDR3 protein: CSVEEQGNYGYTF
CDR3 DNA: TGCAGCGTTGAGGAACAGGGGAACTATGGCTACACCTTC
D gene: TRBD1
V gene: TRBV29-1
J gene: TRBJ1-2
clone size: NA

CDR3 protein: CASSENRENSPLHF
CDR3 DNA: TGTGCCAGCAGTGAAAATCGGGAAAATTCACCCCTCCACTTT
D gene: NA
V gene: TRBV2
J gene: TRBJ1-6
clone size: NA

CDR3 protein: CATSSGPSYSSYEQYF
CDR3 DNA: TGTGCCACCAGCAGTGGTCCCTCGTATAGCTCCTACGAGCAGTACTTC
D gene: NA
V gene: TRBV15
J gene: TRBJ2-7
clone size: NA

CDR3 protein: CATSRVITRDTEAFF
CDR3 DNA: TGTGCCACCAGCAGAGTAATTACGCGCGACACTGAAGCTTTCTTT
D gene: NA
V gene: TRBV15
J gene: TRBJ1-1
clone size: NA

CDR3 protein: CASSFQGAGEQYF
CDR3 DNA: TGTGCCAGCAGTTTCCAGGGTGCAGGCGAGCAGTACTTC
D gene: NA
V gene: TRBV28
J gene: TRBJ2-7
clone size: NA

CDR3 protein: CASSIGQENTEAFF
CDR3 DNA: TGTGCCAGTAGTATAGGGCAGGAGAACACTGAAGCTTTCTTT
D gene: NA
V gene: TRBV19
J gene: TRBJ1-1
clone size: NA

CDR3 protein: CASSRPGQIYGYTF
CDR3 DNA: TGTGCCAGCAGCCGACCGGGACAGATCTATGGCTACACCTTC
D gene: TRBD1
V gene: TRBV28
J gene: TRBJ1-2
clone size: few

CDR3 protein: CASSQDQIAVEREAEKLFF
CDR3 DNA: TGCGCCAGCAGCCAAGATCAAATTGCGGTCGAACGGGAAGCTGAAAAACTGTTTTTT
D gene: NA
V gene: TRBV4-1
J gene: TRBJ1-4
clone size: NA

CDR3 protein: CASSLVETGVHEQYF
CDR3 DNA: TGTGCCAGCAGCTTAGTCGAGACAGGGGTTCACGAGCAGTACTTC
D gene: TRBD1
V gene: TRBV7-9
J gene: TRBJ2-7
clone size: NA

CDR3 protein: CASSILEQESGTQYF
CDR3 DNA: TGTGCCAGTAGTATTCTCGAACAGGAAAGTGGTACGCAGTATTTT
D gene: NA
V gene: TRBV19
J gene: TRBJ2-3
clone size: NA

CDR3 protein: CSVAGGQGNYGYTF
CDR3 DNA: TGCAGCGTCGCCGGGGGACAGGGGAACTATGGCTACACCTTC
D gene: TRBD1
V gene: TRBV29-1
J gene: TRBJ1-2
clone size: NA

CDR3 protein: CASSPRDFPNTQYF
CDR3 DNA: TGTGCCAGCAGCCCCAGGGACTTCCCAAATACGCAGTATTTT
D gene: NA
V gene: TRBV7-9
J gene: TRBJ2-3
clone size: NA

CDR3 protein: CASRPGTENSPLHF
CDR3 DNA: TGTGCCAGCAGACCCGGGACAGAAAATTCACCCCTCCACTTT
D gene: TRBD1
V gene: TRBV6-1
J gene: TRBJ1-6
clone size: medium-sized

CDR3 protein: CATSRDFPGQGLEQYF
CDR3 DNA: TGTGCCACCAGCAGAGATTTCCCGGGACAGGGCCTCGAGCAGTACTTC
D gene: TRBD1
V gene: TRBV15
J gene: TRBJ2-7
clone size: NA

CDR3 protein: CASSVVANEQFF
CDR3 DNA: TGTGCCAGCAGCGTAGTAGCCAATGAGCAGTTCTTC
D gene: NA
V gene: TRBV9
J gene: TRBJ2-1
clone size: NA

CDR3 protein: CASSQDQRAAWNTEAFF
CDR3 DNA: TGCGCCAGCAGCCAAGATCAGAGGGCGGCCTGGAACACTGAAGCTTTCTTT
D gene: NA
V gene: TRBV4-3
J gene: TRBJ1-1
clone size: NA

CDR3 protein: CATSDSLRETQYF
CDR3 DNA: TGTGCCACCTCCGACAGCCTCAGGGAGACCCAGTACTTC
D gene: NA
V gene: TRBV15
J gene: TRBJ2-5
clone size: once

CDR3 protein: CASSSTWAPGEEQYF
CDR3 DNA: TGTGCCAGCAGTTCCACTTGGGCCCCGGGAGAGGAGCAGTACTTC
D gene: NA
V gene: TRBV27
J gene: TRBJ2-7
clone size: NA

CDR3 protein: CASSFRGSLYEQYF
CDR3 DNA: TGTGCCAGCAGCTTTAGAGGTTCCCTTTACGAGCAGTACTTC
D gene: NA
V gene: TRBV5-5
J gene: TRBJ2-7
clone size: NA

CDR3 protein: CASSLLAVNNEQFF
CDR3 DNA: TGTGCCAGCAGTTTATTAGCGGTGAACAATGAGCAGTTCTTC
D gene: NA
V gene: TRBV6-5
J gene: TRBJ2-1
clone size: NA

CDR3 protein: CASSLLAGIQETQYF
CDR3 DNA: TGTGCCAGCAGCTTACTAGCGGGTATACAAGAGACCCAGTACTTC
D gene: TRBD2
V gene: TRBV7-3
J gene: TRBJ2-5
clone size: NA

CDR3 protein: CASSEGYSQETQYF
CDR3 DNA: TGTGCCAGCAGTGAAGGGTACAGCCAAGAGACCCAGTACTTC
D gene: NA
V gene: TRBV2
J gene: TRBJ2-5
clone size: NA

CDR3 protein: CAWSSLRAMGLAIDEQYF
CDR3 DNA: TGTGCCTGGAGTTCCCTCCGGGCGATGGGACTAGCGATCGACGAGCAGTACTTC
D gene: TRBD2
V gene: TRBV30
J gene: TRBJ2-7
clone size: once

CDR3 protein: CASSQDAGTGFSYEQYF
CDR3 DNA: TGCGCCAGCAGCCAAGATGCCGGGACAGGGTTCTCCTACGAGCAGTACTTC
D gene: TRBD1
V gene: TRBV4-3
J gene: TRBJ2-7
clone size: NA

CDR3 protein: CASSYAEGTGVGGYTF
CDR3 DNA: TGTGCCAGCAGTTACGCCGAAGGGACAGGGGTAGGAGGCTACACCTTC
D gene: TRBD1
V gene: TRBV6-5
J gene: TRBJ1-2
clone size: NA

CDR3 protein: CASSDPSGGRETQYF
CDR3 DNA: TGTGCCAGCAGCGACCCTAGCGGGGGACGTGAGACCCAGTACTTC
D gene: TRBD2
V gene: TRBV9
J gene: TRBJ2-5
clone size: NA

CDR3 protein: CSAHLSGHTTYNEQFF
CDR3 DNA: TGCAGCGCCCACCTGAGCGGGCATACAACCTACAATGAGCAGTTCTTC
D gene: NA
V gene: TRBV29-1
J gene: TRBJ2-1
clone size: NA

CDR3 protein: CASSSEGATNEKLFF
CDR3 DNA: TGTGCCAGCAGTTCAGAGGGGGCCACTAATGAAAAACTGTTTTTT
D gene: TRBD1
V gene: TRBV6-5
J gene: TRBJ1-4
clone size: NA

CDR3 protein: CASSLAGGEGGGYNEQFF
CDR3 DNA: TGTGCCAGCAGCTTAGCTGGGGGAGAGGGGGGGGGCTACAATGAGCAGTTCTTC
D gene: NA
V gene: TRBV7-8
J gene: TRBJ2-1
clone size: NA

CDR3 protein: CAIAGSGNTDTQYF
CDR3 DNA: TGTGCCATCGCTGGTAGCGGGAACACAGATACGCAGTATTTT
D gene: TRBD2
V gene: TRBV10-3
J gene: TRBJ2-3
clone size: NA

CDR3 protein: CASSQDFAGTGANVLTF
CDR3 DNA: TGTGCCAGCAGCCAAGACTTCGCAGGGACTGGGGCCAACGTCCTGACTTTC
D gene: NA
V gene: TRBV4-2
J gene: TRBJ2-6
clone size: NA

CDR3 protein: CASRSGGGARGYTF
CDR3 DNA: TGTGCCAGCAGGTCTGGAGGGGGGGCGAGGGGCTACACCTTC
D gene: NA
V gene: TRBV27
J gene: TRBJ1-2
clone size: NA

CDR3 protein: CASSSQRLAGRGNEQFF
CDR3 DNA: TGTGCCAGCAGCTCCCAGAGACTAGCGGGACGGGGAAATGAGCAGTTCTTC
D gene: TRBD2
V gene: TRBV7-9
J gene: TRBJ2-1
clone size: NA

CDR3 protein: CSVSDQGYGYTF
CDR3 DNA: TGCAGCGTTTCTGACCAGGGGTATGGCTACACCTTC
D gene: NA
V gene: TRBV29-1
J gene: TRBJ1-2
clone size: NA

CDR3 protein: CASSGSRDRDYGYTF
CDR3 DNA: TGTGCCAGCAGCGGATCCCGGGACAGGGACTATGGCTACACCTTC
D gene: TRBD1
V gene: TRBV9
J gene: TRBJ1-2
clone size: NA

CDR3 protein: CASSGTGSQIFYEQYF
CDR3 DNA: TGTGCCAGCAGCGGAACAGGGTCTCAGATTTTTTACGAGCAGTACTTC
D gene: NA
V gene: TRBV11-3
J gene: TRBJ2-7
clone size: NA

CDR3 protein: CASSVVAAGPDTQYF
CDR3 DNA: TGTGCCAGCAGCGTAGTTGCAGCGGGGCCAGATACGCAGTATTTT
D gene: TRBD2
V gene: TRBV9
J gene: TRBJ2-3
clone size: NA

CDR3 protein: CASSEGQGHTIYF
CDR3 DNA: TGTGCCAGCAGCGAGGGACAGGGTCACACCATATATTTT
D gene: TRBD1
V gene: TRBV11-2
J gene: TRBJ1-3
clone size: NA

CDR3 protein: CASSFTQGYYEQYF
CDR3 DNA: TGTGCCAGCAGCTTTACACAGGGGTACTACGAGCAGTACTTC
D gene: TRBD1
V gene: TRBV5-6
J gene: TRBJ2-7
clone size: NA

CDR3 protein: CASSHSGSDDEQYF
CDR3 DNA: TGTGCCAGCAGCCATAGCGGGAGTGACGACGAGCAGTACTTC
D gene: TRBD2
V gene: TRBV7-9
J gene: TRBJ2-7
clone size: NA

CDR3 protein: CASSKNRGWSGYTF
CDR3 DNA: TGTGCCAGTAGTAAAAACAGGGGATGGAGCGGCTACACCTTC
D gene: TRBD1
V gene: TRBV19
J gene: TRBJ1-2
clone size: NA

CDR3 protein: CASSITSGYEQYF
CDR3 DNA: TGTGCCAGTAGTATTACTAGCGGGTACGAGCAGTACTTC
D gene: TRBD2
V gene: TRBV19
J gene: TRBJ2-7
clone size: NA

CDR3 protein: CASSQESGYEQYF
CDR3 DNA: TGCGCCAGCAGCCAAGAATCCGGCTACGAGCAGTACTTC
D gene: NA
V gene: TRBV4-3
J gene: TRBJ2-7
clone size: once

CDR3 protein: CASSYSTRSYEQYF
CDR3 DNA: TGTGCCAGCAGTTACTCGACTAGATCCTACGAGCAGTACTTC
D gene: NA
V gene: TRBV6-5
J gene: TRBJ2-7
clone size: NA